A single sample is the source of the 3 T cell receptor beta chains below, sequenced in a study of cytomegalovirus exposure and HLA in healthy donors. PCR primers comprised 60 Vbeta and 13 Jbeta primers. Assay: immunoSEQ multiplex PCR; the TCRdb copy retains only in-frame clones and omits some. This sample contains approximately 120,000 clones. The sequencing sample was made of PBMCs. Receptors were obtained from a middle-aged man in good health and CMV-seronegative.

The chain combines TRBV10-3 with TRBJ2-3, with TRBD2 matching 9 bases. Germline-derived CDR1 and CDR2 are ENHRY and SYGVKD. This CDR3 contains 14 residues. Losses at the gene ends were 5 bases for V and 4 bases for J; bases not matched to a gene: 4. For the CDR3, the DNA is TGTGCCATCAGTCCTAGCGGGAACCCAGATACGCAGTATTTT. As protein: CAISPSGNPDTQYF.

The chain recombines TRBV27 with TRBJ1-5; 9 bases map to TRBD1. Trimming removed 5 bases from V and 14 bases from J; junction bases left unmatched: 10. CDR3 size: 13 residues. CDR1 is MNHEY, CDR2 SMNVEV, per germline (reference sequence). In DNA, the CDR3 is TGTGCCAGCAGTCCCTACCGACAGGGGGTAAAGCATTTT. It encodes CASSPYRQGVKHF.

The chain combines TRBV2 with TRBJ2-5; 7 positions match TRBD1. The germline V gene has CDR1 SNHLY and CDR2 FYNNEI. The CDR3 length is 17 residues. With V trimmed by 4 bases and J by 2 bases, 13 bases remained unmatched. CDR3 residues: CASSAMKLTGQQETQYF. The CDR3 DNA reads TGTGCCAGCAGTGCGATGAAGTTGACAGGGCAGCAAGAGACCCAGTACTTC.